The 25 T cell receptor beta chains below come from one sample, sequenced in a study of chemoradiotherapy in HPV16-positive cancers. Produced via immunoSEQ multiplex PCR; TCRdb's table is partial and in-frame only. The sample holds some 11,000 clones, 70% to 85% seen once. The specimen was collected from a patient who underwent chemoradiotherapy. These receptor sequences come from a human donor with HPV-associated anogenital cancer.

The chain has TRBV7-8 and TRBJ2-5; D may correspond to TRBD1 or TRBD2 (5 bases each). Trimming shortened V by 5 bases and J by 3 bases, and 13 bases separated the two germline ends. From germline, CDR1 is SGHVS and CDR2 FQNEAQ. The length of the CDR3 is 14 residues. CDR3 bases: TGTGCCAGCAGCCGGGGCAGGGCCAAAGAGACCCAGTACTTC. Translating it yields CASSRGRAKETQYF.

The CDR3 region has the DNA TGTGCCAGTGGACAGTGGAATTCACCCCTCCACTTT. Amino acid sequence: CASGQWNSPLHF. V gene TRBV27 combines with J gene TRBJ1-6; tentative D call: TRBD1 (6 bases). V was trimmed by 9 bases and J by 7 bases, leaving 10 bases between them. The CDR3 runs 12 residues. CDR1 MNHEY and CDR2 SMNVEV come from the germline V gene (reference sequence).

This clone showed up just a few times. The chain has TRBV19 and TRBJ2-5, with D perhaps matching TRBD2 (6 bases). The V gene's germline CDR1 is LNHDA and CDR2 SQIVND (reference sequence). CDR3 size: 14 residues. Trimming pared 8 bases from V and 5 bases from J, leaving 18 bases between. The CDR3 DNA reads as TGTGCCAGTGGGGAACCAGGGACTGGGGAGACCCAGTACTTC. This sequence encodes CASGEPGTGETQYF.

This clone was recorded once. This rearrangement joins TRBV28 to TRBJ1-3; TRBD1 matches at 8 bases. CDR1 and CDR2 (germline): MDHEN, SYDVKM. J gave up 4 bases and V 5 bases, and 19 bases lay outside the gene matches. This CDR3 is 19 amino acids long. CDR3: CASSTWDRLGRPFGNTIYF. The CDR3 DNA sequence: TGTGCCAGCAGTACCTGGGACAGGCTTGGGCGACCGTTCGGAAACACCATATATTTT. Complete variable domain (other parts from reference TRBV28 and TRBJ1-3): DVKVTQSSRYLVKRTGEKVFLECVQDMDHENMFWYRQDPGLGLRLIYFSYDVKMKEKGDIPEGYSVSREKKERFSLILESASTNQTSMYLCASSTWDRLGRPFGNTIYFGEGSWLTVV.

V and J are TRBV11-2 and TRBJ2-7; possible D gene TRBD2, 5 bases. From germline, CDR1 is SGHAT and CDR2 FQNNGV. The V gene lost 2 bases and the J gene lost 6 bases, with 17 bases spanning the gap. The CDR3 covers 15 residues. The CDR3 sequence is CASSLNRDWFAEQYF. DNA of the CDR3: TGTGCCAGCAGCTTAAACCGGGATTGGTTTGCCGAGCAGTACTTC.

J is TRBJ2-2 and V is TRBV7-9; D unresolved. From germline, CDR1 is SEHNR and CDR2 FQNEAQ (reference sequence). The V and J ends lost 5 bases and 6 bases respectively, with 13 bases between them. This CDR3 is 14 amino acids long. This CDR3 reads CASSPKDPAGELFF. Here the CDR3 DNA reads TGTGCCAGCAGCCCAAAGGACCCCGCCGGGGAGCTGTTTTTT.

This clone was picked up a small number of times. The chain recombines TRBV7-9 with TRBJ2-7, with D possibly being TRBD1 (5 bases). Trimming stripped 1 base from V and 5 bases from J, with 12 bases between. Germline values: CDR1 SEHNR, CDR2 FQNEAQ (reference sequence). The CDR3 loop spans 14 amino acids. CDR3 nucleotides: TGTGCCAGCAGCTTAGGACCCAGGGCTCACGAGCAGTACTTC. Amino acid sequence: CASSLGPRAHEQYF.

J is TRBJ2-1 and V is TRBV11-3, with 9 bases that match TRBD2. Germline assignment: CDR1 SGHNT and CDR2 YENEEA. CDR3 length: 15 residues. Trimming at V came to 1 base and at J to 4 bases, leaving 2 bases not matched to a gene. CDR3 sequence reads: CASSLVAGDYNEQFF. The CDR3 DNA reads as TGTGCCAGCAGCTTAGTAGCGGGGGATTACAATGAGCAGTTCTTC. The full variable domain, completed using reference TRBV11-3 and TRBJ2-1, is EAGVVQSPRYKIIEKKQPVAFWCNPISGHNTLYWYLQNLGQGPELLIRYENEEAVDDSQLPKDRFSAERLKGVDSTLKIQPAELGDSAVYLCASSLVAGDYNEQFFGPGTRLTVL.

The chain uses TRBV11-3 and TRBJ2-2; D unresolved. Trimming took 4 bases from V and 7 from J, leaving 10 bases between them. Looked up from germline, CDR1 is SGHNT and CDR2 is YENEEA. The CDR3 runs to 13 residues. This CDR3 reads CASSSKRNGELFF. CDR3 bases: TGTGCCAGCAGCTCCAAGCGAAACGGGGAGCTGTTTTTT. The complete variable domain, with remaining parts taken from reference TRBV11-3 and TRBJ2-2, reads EAGVVQSPRYKIIEKKQPVAFWCNPISGHNTLYWYLQNLGQGPELLIRYENEEAVDDSQLPKDRFSAERLKGVDSTLKIQPAELGDSAVYLCASSSKRNGELFFGEGSRLTVL.

This chain links TRBV11-2 with TRBJ2-2; D unclear. V was shortened by 3 bases and J by 4 bases, with 6 bases between the two germline ends. This CDR3 is built from 13 residues. Germline loops: CDR1 SGHAT, CDR2 FQNNGV. CDR3 bases: TGTGCCAGCAGCTTCGGCAGCACCGGGGAGCTGTTTTTT. Translated, it gives CASSFGSTGELFF. Using reference TRBV11-2 and TRBJ2-2 for the parts outside the CDR3, the full variable domain is EAGVAQSPRYKIIEKRQSVAFWCNPISGHATLYWYQQILGQGPKLLIQFQNNGVVDDSQLPKDRFSAERLKGVDSTLKIQPAKLEDSAVYLCASSFGSTGELFFGEGSRLTVL.

This chain uses TRBV5-8 with TRBJ2-3; D is uncertain. Trimming shortened V by 5 bases and J by 2 bases, and 6 bases separated the two germline ends. The CDR3 runs 12 residues. Germline V gives CDR1 SGHTS, CDR2 YDEGEE. CDR3 sequence: CASRLATDTQYF. In DNA, the CDR3 is TGTGCCAGCAGGCTCGCCACAGATACGCAGTATTTT.

V and J are TRBV14 and TRBJ2-3, with D uncertain. With 0 bases removed from V and 2 bases from J, the gap between germline ends came to 9 bases. Looked up from germline, CDR1 is SGHDN and CDR2 is FVKESK. The CDR3 is made up of 15 amino acids. In DNA form, the CDR3 reads TGTGCCAGCAGCCAAGACGGAACAGTCACAGATACGCAGTATTTT. This gives the protein CASSQDGTVTDTQYF.

The chain links TRBV6-6 to TRBJ2-1; 12 nucleotides line up with TRBD2. This CDR3 contains 16 residues. Germline-derived CDR1 and CDR2 are MNHNY and SVGAGI (reference sequence). V gave up 4 bases and J gave up 4 bases; unmatched junction bases: 5. The CDR3 bases are TGTGCCAGCAGTTCCCCGGGACTAGCGGGTTACAATGAGCAGTTCTTC. Residues: CASSSPGLAGYNEQFF.

J is TRBJ1-1 and V is TRBV5-8; D is possibly TRBD1 (6 bases). This CDR3 contains 12 residues. Trimming removed 2 bases at V and 7 bases at J, with 9 bases between. CDR1 is SGHTS, CDR2 YDEGEE, per germline. CDR3 nucleotides: TGTGCCAGCAGCTTCTCAGGGGTTGAAGCTTTCTTT. It encodes CASSFSGVEAFF. The full variable domain, with the rest looked up from reference TRBV5-8 and TRBJ1-1, is EAGVTQSPTHLIKTRGQQATLRCSPISGHTSVYWYQQALGLGLQFLLWYDEGEERNRGNFPPRFSGRQFPNYSSELNVNALELEDSALYLCASSFSGVEAFFGQGTRLTVV.

The chain couples TRBV19 to TRBJ2-4, with D perhaps TRBD1 (5 bases). The CDR3 is 13 residues long. The V end lost 8 bases, the J end lost 0 bases, and 8 bases lay between the germline ends. From germline, CDR1 is LNHDA and CDR2 SQIVND (reference sequence). The CDR3 protein is CASRQLAKNIQYF. In nucleotides, the CDR3 is TGTGCCAGTCGACAGCTAGCCAAAAACATTCAGTACTTC. Drawing the rest from reference TRBV19 and TRBJ2-4, the complete variable domain is DGGITQSPKYLFRKEGQNVTLSCEQNLNHDAMYWYRQDPGQGLRLIYYSQIVNDFQKGDIAEGYSVSREKKESFPLTVTSAQKNPTAFYLCASRQLAKNIQYFGAGTRLSVL.

This clone was observed a single time. The chain links TRBV6-5 to TRBJ2-2; D might be TRBD2 (5 bases). The CDR3 has 14 residues. V was cut by 5 bases and J by 6 bases, with 13 bases left in between. CDR1 MNHEY and CDR2 SVGAGI come from the germline V gene. In nucleotides, the CDR3 is TGTGCCAGCAGTCCGCGGGCCCCGCCCGGGGAGCTGTTTTTT. Its translation is CASSPRAPPGELFF.

This clone appeared a single time. This rearrangement joins TRBV6-5 to TRBJ1-3, with D hard to call. V was cut by 5 bases and J by 4 bases, with 12 bases left in between. CDR3 size: 14 residues. CDR1 and CDR2 from the germline V gene are MNHEY and SVGAGI. CDR3: CASSPLGRGNTIYF. DNA for the CDR3: TGTGCCAGCAGTCCCCTGGGCCGAGGAAACACCATATATTTT.

The gene calls are TRBV7-3 and TRBJ2-5; 16 nucleotides match TRBD2. V dropped 4 bases and J dropped 7; count of bases not matched to a gene: 9. From germline, CDR1 is SGHTA and CDR2 FQGTGA. The CDR3 extends over 17 amino acids. CDR3 residues: CASSSTGTSGRAVTQYF. Written as DNA, the CDR3 is TGTGCCAGCAGCTCGACCGGGACTAGCGGGAGGGCCGTGACCCAGTACTTC.

For this clone: A read error may produce the germline difference seen at one junction end. The rearrangement uses TRBV7-7 and TRBJ2-2, with TRBD1 identical over 8 bases. CDR3 size: 16 residues. Germline assignment: CDR1 SSHAT and CDR2 FNYEAQ (reference sequence). The CDR3 nucleotides are TGTGCTAGCAGCCCCGATACAGGGGGATGGGCCGGGGAGCTGTTTTTT. It yields the protein CASSPDTGGWAGELFF. Full variable domain (outside the CDR3, taken from reference TRBV7-7 and TRBJ2-2): GAGVSQSPRYKVTKRGQDVTLRCDPISSHATLYWYQQALGQGPEFLTYFNYEAQPDKSGLPSDRFSAERPEGSISTLTIQRTEQRDSAMYRCASSPDTGGWAGELFFGEGSRLTVL.

The chain employs TRBV19 and TRBJ2-5, with 9 bases lining up with TRBD1. V was pared by 4 bases and J by 0 bases, with 9 bases of the junction left unmatched. The CDR3 is made up of 17 amino acids. Germline-derived CDR1 and CDR2 are LNHDA and SQIVND (reference sequence). CDR3 DNA: TGTGCCAGTAGTACCGCATCGACAGGGGGGAACCAAGAGACCCAGTACTTC. Translated, it gives CASSTASTGGNQETQYF.

The chain is built from TRBV4-1 and TRBJ1-5; possibly TRBD1 for D (6 bases). V was pared by 4 bases and J by 5 bases, with 15 bases between. The germline CDR1 and CDR2 sequences are MGHRA and YSYEKL. The CDR3 totals 15 residues. The CDR3 is CASSPSAGAHQPQHF. The CDR3 bases are TGCGCCAGCAGCCCTTCAGCGGGGGCGCATCAGCCCCAGCATTTT.

The V call is TRBV13, the J call TRBJ1-1; weak D call: TRBD1 (5 bases). V lost 1 base to trimming and J lost 7 bases, with 7 bases between them. The germline CDR1 and CDR2 sequences are PRHDT and FYEKMQ (reference sequence). The length of the CDR3 is 12 residues. In DNA, the CDR3 is TGTGCCAGCAGCTTAGTTGGGGGTGAAGCTTTCTTT. Residues: CASSLVGGEAFF. Full variable domain (missing parts from reference TRBV13 and TRBJ1-1): AAGVIQSPRHLIKEKRETATLKCYPIPRHDTVYWYQQGPGQDPQFLISFYEKMQSDKGSIPDRFSAQQFSDYHSELNMSSLELGDSALYFCASSLVGGEAFFGQGTRLTVV.

J is TRBJ2-4 and V is TRBV11-3; 7 bases are a match to TRBD2. CDR1 is SGHNT, CDR2 YENEEA, per germline. V lost 6 bases, J lost 7 bases, and 12 bases stayed unmatched. The CDR3 runs to 15 residues. The CDR3: CASRGGLSPLNIQYF. CDR3 coding DNA: TGTGCCAGCAGGGGGGGACTAAGCCCCCTGAACATTCAGTACTTC.

V and J are TRBV11-3 and TRBJ2-1; TRBD2 matches 9 bases. Germline CDR1 reads SGHNT; CDR2 reads YENEEA. CDR3 length: 15 amino acids. V lost 4 bases to trimming and J lost 4 bases; unmatched junction nucleotides: 5. The CDR3 sequence: CASSYLAGRYNEQFF. Written as DNA, the CDR3 is TGTGCCAGCAGCTACCTAGCGGGGAGATACAATGAGCAGTTCTTC.

The chain has TRBV19 and TRBJ2-4; 8 bases map to TRBD1. Germline CDR1 reads LNHDA; CDR2 reads SQIVND (reference sequence). V gave up 3 bases and J gave up 0 bases; unmatched junction bases: 4. The CDR3 spans 16 residues. The CDR3 DNA reads TGTGCCAGTAGTATGGACAGGGTGCTAGCCAAAAACATTCAGTACTTC. Residues: CASSMDRVLAKNIQYF.